The 16 T cell receptor beta chains listed next were all sequenced from one sample in a study of blood T cell repertoires in COVID-19. Clones were sequenced by immunoSEQ multiplex PCR, and TCRdb holds only the in-frame ones, with some missing. Counted here are around 170,000 clones, roughly 80% occurring once; the ten biggest clones make up about 6%. Sequencing used peripheral blood. The receptor source for this set is a woman aged 40 to 55 with acute or convalescent COVID-19.

This chain uses TRBV9 with TRBJ1-1; D gene ambiguous. The V gene lost 0 bases and the J gene lost 3 bases, with 12 bases spanning the gap. Germline CDR1 SGDLS, CDR2 YYNGEE. The CDR3 runs to 15 residues. CDR3 amino acids: CASSVEAASDTEAFF. In DNA form, the CDR3 reads TGTGCCAGCAGCGTAGAGGCGGCGTCCGACACTGAAGCTTTCTTT.

This chain joins TRBV27 and TRBJ2-1; 7 nucleotides line up with TRBD1. CDR1 and CDR2 from the germline V gene are MNHEY and SMNVEV (reference sequence). This CDR3 region has 15 residues. Trimming cost V 6 bases and J 7 bases; bases outside gene matches: 12. The DNA of the CDR3 is TGTGCCAGCAGAACTTTCGGGACAGCACCAAATGAGCAGTTCTTC. It encodes CASRTFGTAPNEQFF.

This sequence joins TRBV19 and TRBJ1-1; D not certain. Germline CDR1 reads LNHDA; CDR2 reads SQIVND (reference sequence). V dropped 7 bases and J dropped 0 bases, with 9 bases sitting between them. The CDR3 totals 13 residues. The CDR3, as DNA: TGTGCCAGTACCTACTACATGAACACTGAAGCTTTCTTT. Translating it yields CASTYYMNTEAFF. Together with reference TRBV19 and TRBJ1-1, the CDR3 gives the full variable domain: DGGITQSPKYLFRKEGQNVTLSCEQNLNHDAMYWYRQDPGQGLRLIYYSQIVNDFQKGDIAEGYSVSREKKESFPLTVTSAQKNPTAFYLCASTYYMNTEAFFGQGTRLTVV.

J is TRBJ2-7 and V is TRBV7-3; D gene unclear. CDR3 size: 15 residues. The germline V gene encodes CDR1 SGHTA and CDR2 FQGTGA. Trimming stripped 1 base from V and 2 bases from J, with 12 bases between. The CDR3 coding sequence is TGTGCCAGCAGCTTAAGCCCTACGTCAACCTACGAGCAGTACTTC. This translates into CASSLSPTSTYEQYF.

This sequence joins TRBV27 and TRBJ2-7; 9 bases match TRBD1. The V and J ends lost 4 bases and 3 bases, in that order; junction bases with no gene match: 10. This CDR3 has 16 amino acids. Germline CDR1 and CDR2: MNHEY and SMNVEV (reference sequence). CDR3 loop: CASSSPRDRAIYEQYF. CDR3 nucleotide sequence: TGTGCCAGCAGTTCCCCGCGGGACAGGGCGATCTACGAGCAGTACTTC.

This clone has just one count. V usage is TRBV18 and J usage is TRBJ1-2; 7 positions match TRBD1. The CDR3 extends over 13 amino acids. Germline CDR1 reads KGHSH; CDR2 reads LQKENI. J lost 7 bases, V lost 3 bases, and 5 bases had no gene match. Here the CDR3 DNA reads TGTGCCAGCTCACCTACAGGGGCTCGTGGCTACACCTTC. Translation gives CASSPTGARGYTF.

This rearrangement joins TRBV2 to TRBJ1-1, with TRBD1 identical over 8 bases. V lost 7 bases to trimming and J lost 4 bases; unmatched junction nucleotides: 8. Germline CDR1 is SNHLY and CDR2 is FYNNEI. The CDR3 extends over 14 amino acids. CDR3 protein: CASMDRAHGTEAFF. The CDR3 coding sequence is TGTGCCAGCATGGACAGGGCTCATGGCACTGAAGCTTTCTTT.

The chain has TRBV12-3 or TRBV12-4 and TRBJ1-2, with 7 positions matching TRBD1. The CDR3 spans 13 residues. After removal of 5 bases from V and 7 bases from J, the junction contained 7 bases not matched to a gene. The CDR3 loop reads CASSRDSFPGYTF. Written as DNA, the CDR3 is TGTGCCAGCAGTAGGGACAGCTTTCCTGGCTACACCTTC.

The chain couples TRBV18 to TRBJ1-3; D uncertain. The CDR3 has 16 amino acids. The germline CDR1 and CDR2 sequences are KGHSH and LQKENI. The V end was cut by 1 base, the J end by 4 bases, with 14 bases between. CDR3 nucleotides: TGTGCCAGCTCACCACGCGAGGGTATGCACGGAAACACCATATATTTT. Protein sequence: CASSPREGMHGNTIYF.

The chain joins TRBV2 to TRBJ1-1; D call uncertain. V gave up 8 bases and J gave up 5 bases, with 9 bases separating them. CDR3 length equals 11 residues. CDR1 is SNHLY, CDR2 FYNNEI, per germline. The CDR3 loop reads CASEGGTEAFF. CDR3 in DNA: TGTGCCAGCGAGGGAGGTACTGAAGCTTTCTTT.

V and J are TRBV7-3 and TRBJ1-2, with D unresolved. The CDR3 runs to 12 residues. The V end was cut by 2 bases, the J end by 8 bases, with 9 bases between. Germline lookup yields CDR1 SGHTA and CDR2 FQGTGA. The CDR3 loop reads CASSLGTGGYTF. CDR3 nucleotides: TGTGCCAGCAGCTTAGGAACGGGGGGCTACACCTTC.

The genes are TRBV5-1 and TRBJ2-1; 7 bases line up with TRBD2. V lost 3 bases, J lost 7 bases, and 4 bases stayed unmatched. CDR1 and CDR2 (germline): SGHRS, YFSETQ. The CDR3 spans 13 residues. The DNA for the CDR3 is TGCGCCAGCAGCTGGGGGGAGGGTAATGAGCAGTTCTTC. Its protein is CASSWGEGNEQFF.

The chain links TRBV7-9 to TRBJ2-3; 7 bases match TRBD1. The germline V gene encodes CDR1 SEHNR and CDR2 FQNEAQ (reference sequence). This CDR3 is built from 15 residues. V was pared by 1 base and J by 2 bases, with 3 bases of the junction left unmatched. As DNA, the CDR3 is TGTGCCAGCAGCTTAGGGGACAGATTCACAGATACGCAGTATTTT. It is translated as CASSLGDRFTDTQYF. Combining the CDR3 with reference TRBV7-9 and TRBJ2-3 gives the whole variable domain DTGVSQNPRHKITKRGQNVTFRCDPISEHNRLYWYRQTLGQGPEFLTYFQNEAQLEKSRLLSDRFSAERPKGSFSTLEIQRTEQGDSAMYLCASSLGDRFTDTQYFGPGTRLTVL.

The chain links TRBV7-9 to TRBJ2-7; possibly TRBD2 for D (5 bases). This CDR3 is 14 amino acids long. CDR1 is SEHNR, CDR2 FQNEAQ, per germline (reference sequence). The germline V and J ends were trimmed by 1 base and 6 bases, with 13 bases remaining between them. The DNA for the CDR3 is TGTGCCAGCAGCTTAGATACGGGATGGATCGAGCAGTACTTC. Encoded protein: CASSLDTGWIEQYF.

The chain carries TRBV29-1 and TRBJ1-2; TRBD1 aligns across 9 bases. V was pared by 6 bases and J by 4 bases, with 3 bases of the junction left unmatched. In germline, CDR1 is SQVTM, CDR2 ANQGSEA. The CDR3 is 12 amino acids. CDR3: CSVQTGGYGYTF. CDR3 sequence (DNA): TGCAGCGTGCAGACAGGGGGCTATGGCTACACCTTC.

The chain couples TRBV6-6 to TRBJ2-7; TRBD1 matches 8 bases. The CDR3 runs 13 residues. V shed 6 bases, J shed 1 base, and the junction held 2 bases outside the gene matches. CDR1 is MNHNY and CDR2 is SVGAGI in the germline V gene (reference sequence). The CDR3 protein is CASRQGVSYEQYF. The CDR3 DNA reads as TGTGCCAGCAGACAGGGGGTATCCTACGAGCAGTACTTC.